The 31 T cell receptor beta chains listed next were all sequenced from one sample in a study of memory CD4+ T cells and cytomegalovirus serostatus (dated by TCRdb to between 2018 and 2020). A FACSAria II was used to sort memory CD4+ T cells, defined as single viable CD3+CD4+CD8-CD45RO+ cells. The library was prepared using the immunoSEQ multiplex PCR assay. In TCRdb, the immuneACCESS table is reduced to in-frame sequences with V and J assigned. These tables do not hold every clone; where another copy was compared, an unresolved V gene accounts for under half, and the others remain unexplained. This sample lists roughly 50,000 clones; approximately 79% were detected once. The ten largest clones add up to approximately 0.82% of the sample. Sequenced sample: memory CD4+ T cells from blood. The source is an adult in good health and CMV-seronegative.

As for this clone: The sample has other DNA sequences that encode this CDR3 too. The chain joins TRBV7-2 to TRBJ1-1; 7 bases are a match to TRBD1. The CDR3 is 14 amino acids. Germline CDR1 SGHTA, CDR2 FQGNSA. V lost 4 bases, J lost 1 base, and 3 bases stayed unmatched. CDR3 region: CASSSWTGNTEAFF. CDR3 sequence (DNA): TGTGCCAGCAGCTCTTGGACAGGGAACACTGAAGCTTTCTTT.

This chain uses TRBV5-1 with TRBJ2-5; weak D call: TRBD2 (5 bases). The length of the CDR3 is 13 residues. V was trimmed by 4 bases and J by 5 bases, leaving 12 bases between them. Germline V gene lookup returns CDR1 SGHRS and CDR2 YFSETQ. The CDR3 reads CASSPIGGETQYF. CDR3 bases: TGCGCCAGCAGCCCAATAGGCGGGGAGACCCAGTACTTC.

The chain is built from TRBV28 and TRBJ1-2; D call uncertain. This CDR3 region has 16 residues. The V end was cut by 5 bases, the J end by 4 bases, with 20 bases between. Germline CDR1 MDHEN, CDR2 SYDVKM. Here the CDR3 DNA reads TGTGCCAGCAGTGAGGTCGCTAATAGAGAACTCTATGGCTACACCTTC. Protein: CASSEVANRELYGYTF.

This clone was observed a few times. V gene TRBV30 combines with J gene TRBJ2-5; D is ambiguous. This CDR3 comprises 13 residues. The ends were cut back, 0 bases at V and 6 bases at J, with 11 bases in the middle. Looked up from germline, CDR1 is GTSNPN and CDR2 is SVGIG (reference sequence). The CDR3 DNA follows: TGTGCCTGGAGTGTAGAGGAAATCCAGACCCAGTACTTC. Encoded protein: CAWSVEEIQTQYF.

CDR3 region: CASSREGARTYNSPLHF. The CDR3 nucleotides are TGTGCCAGCAGCCGCGAGGGGGCGCGCACCTATAATTCACCCCTCCACTTT. The chain joins TRBV5-6 to TRBJ1-6; 7 bases map to TRBD1. Looked up from germline, CDR1 is SGHDT and CDR2 is YYEEEE. The length of the CDR3 is 17 residues. With 4 bases clipped from V and 2 bases from J, the junction kept 9 bases outside the gene matches.

J is TRBJ2-1 and V is TRBV5-1; 13 positions agree with TRBD2. The CDR3 contains 20 residues. Germline lookup yields CDR1 SGHRS and CDR2 YFSETQ. V shed 0 bases, J shed 4 bases, and the junction held 13 bases outside the gene matches. CDR3 region: CASSLVGLAGSDARYNEQFF. In DNA, the CDR3 is TGCGCCAGCAGCTTGGTGGGACTAGCGGGATCCGACGCCAGATACAATGAGCAGTTCTTC.

The V gene is TRBV18, the J gene TRBJ1-2, with 7 positions matching TRBD1. Germline V gene data show CDR1 as KGHSH and CDR2 as LQKENI. This CDR3 is built from 13 residues. V lost 3 bases to trimming and J lost 3 bases; unmatched junction nucleotides: 1. The CDR3 DNA is TGTGCCAGCTCACCGGGGACAGACTATGGCTACACCTTC. The encoded protein is CASSPGTDYGYTF.

Of note for this clone: Other DNA sequences in the sample encode the same CDR3. J is TRBJ1-4 and V is TRBV28; D remains ambiguous. V was clipped by 2 bases and J by 11 bases, with 6 bases between them. Germline V gene data show CDR1 as MDHEN and CDR2 as SYDVKM. The CDR3 runs to 11 residues. CDR3 residues: CASSLREKLFF. The CDR3 DNA reads as TGTGCCAGCAGTTTAAGGGAGAAACTGTTTTTT. The variable domain in full, completed from reference TRBV28 and TRBJ1-4, reads DVKVTQSSRYLVKRTGEKVFLECVQDMDHENMFWYRQDPGLGLRLIYFSYDVKMKEKGDIPEGYSVSREKKERFSLILESASTNQTSMYLCASSLREKLFFGSGTQLSVL.

DNA for the CDR3: TGTGCCAGCAGCCCAGATGGGGGGTACGGCTACACCTTC. Its protein product is CASSPDGGYGYTF. This sequence joins TRBV7-2 and TRBJ1-2, with D perhaps TRBD1 (5 bases). V was pared by 5 bases and J by 8 bases, with 15 bases between. Per the germline V gene, CDR1 is SGHTA and CDR2 is FQGNSA. The CDR3 extends over 13 amino acids. The entire variable domain, with the rest obtained from reference TRBV7-2 and TRBJ1-2, is as follows: GAGVSQSPSNKVTEKGKDVELRCDPISGHTALYWYRQSLGQGLEFLIYFQGNSAPDKSGLPSDRFSAERTGGSVSTLTIQRTQQEDSAVYLCASSPDGGYGYTFGSGTRLTVV.

The chain is built from TRBV27 and TRBJ1-5; 7 bases fit TRBD1. Germline V gene lookup returns CDR1 MNHEY and CDR2 SMNVEV (reference sequence). The length of the CDR3 is 14 residues. After removal of 5 bases from V and 9 bases from J, the junction contained 10 bases not matched to a gene. CDR3 sequence: CASSIRTGTWPQHF. Here the CDR3 DNA reads TGTGCCAGCAGTATAAGGACAGGTACTTGGCCCCAGCATTTT.

The chain links TRBV11-3 to TRBJ1-1; no firm D call. This CDR3 is 13 amino acids long. CDR1 SGHNT and CDR2 YENEEA come from the germline V gene. V was cut by 4 bases and J by 7 bases, with 13 bases left in between. The DNA of the CDR3 is TGTGCCAGCAGCTACAGCGGTTGGGTTGAAGCTTTCTTT. It specifies CASSYSGWVEAFF.

This clone has just one count. The chain has TRBV28 and TRBJ2-2; TRBD2 aligns across 8 bases. Germline trimming cut 2 bases from V and 8 bases from J; bases unmatched to any gene: 4. The germline gives CDR1 MDHEN, CDR2 SYDVKM. CDR3 length equals 14 residues. The CDR3 sequence: CASSLASGGGELFF. As DNA, the CDR3 is TGTGCCAGCAGTTTAGCGAGCGGGGGAGGGGAGCTGTTTTTT.

This chain connects TRBV5-4 to TRBJ2-3; 10 positions agree with TRBD1. V shed 4 bases, J shed 8 bases, and the junction held 13 bases outside the gene matches. Per germline, CDR1 SGHNT and CDR2 YYREEE (reference sequence). This CDR3 comprises 16 residues. CDR3 bases: TGTGCCAGCAGCCTGAGAGGGACAGGGGTTCAAAGTACGCAGTATTTT. The encoded protein is CASSLRGTGVQSTQYF.

V is TRBV6-1 and J is TRBJ2-7; a possible D gene is TRBD2 (6 bases). The CDR3 covers 12 residues. Germline V gene lookup returns CDR1 MNHNS and CDR2 SASEGT. V gave up 8 bases and J gave up 7 bases, with 15 bases separating them. As DNA, the CDR3 is TGTGCCAGCCGCCTCGTAGCGGAAGAGCAGTACTTC. It specifies CASRLVAEEQYF.

V and J are TRBV2 and TRBJ1-4; 8 bases are a match to TRBD1. V lost 6 bases, J lost 8 bases, and 8 bases stayed unmatched. The CDR3 length is 14 residues. Germline V gives CDR1 SNHLY, CDR2 FYNNEI. For the CDR3, the DNA is TGTGCCAGCAGCCCCGGACAGGGCGGAGAAAAACTGTTTTTT. This codes for CASSPGQGGEKLFF.

This rearrangement joins TRBV18 to TRBJ2-2, with TRBD1 matching 10 bases. Germline loops: CDR1 KGHSH, CDR2 LQKENI. V shed 3 bases and J 3 bases; nucleotides not matched to a gene: 4. The CDR3 sequence is 16 residues long. DNA of the CDR3: TGTGCCAGCTCACCCTGGACAGGGGGGGACACCGGGGAGCTGTTTTTT. Residues: CASSPWTGGDTGELFF.

This chain connects TRBV5-1 to TRBJ2-5; unclear D gene. Germline CDR1 reads SGHRS; CDR2 reads YFSETQ. The CDR3 runs 12 residues. Trimming shortened V by 1 base and J by 5 bases, and 6 bases separated the two germline ends. This CDR3 is CASSLTWETQYF. The CDR3 coding sequence is TGCGCCAGCAGCTTGACCTGGGAGACCCAGTACTTC.

This clone was seen once. This rearrangement joins TRBV7-8 to TRBJ1-4; a weak D match, TRBD1 (5 bases). Between the trimmed V and J ends, which lost 7 bases and 5 bases, there was a span of 11 bases. Germline V lookup: CDR1 SGHVS, CDR2 FQNEAQ. This CDR3 has 13 amino acids. The CDR3 region is CASKRGVNEKLFF. CDR3 bases: TGTGCCAGCAAAAGGGGAGTAAATGAAAAACTGTTTTTT.

The J gene is TRBJ1-5, the V gene TRBV25-1, with 9 positions matching TRBD1. Trimming at V came to 4 bases and at J to 2 bases, leaving 12 bases not matched to a gene. The germline CDR1 and CDR2 sequences are MGHDK and SYGVNS. The CDR3 is made up of 18 amino acids. In DNA, the CDR3 is TGTGCCAGCAGTGGCAACACGGGACAGGGTGTTGGCAATCAGCCCCAGCATTTT. This codes for CASSGNTGQGVGNQPQHF.

This chain joins TRBV29-1 and TRBJ1-1, with D perhaps matching TRBD1 (6 bases). The CDR3 consists of 14 residues. The germline V gene has CDR1 SQVTM and CDR2 ANQGSEA. The V gene lost 7 bases and the J gene lost 1 base, with 16 bases spanning the gap. The CDR3 is CSGNRAGANTEAFF. The CDR3 DNA sequence: TGCAGCGGTAACAGGGCTGGCGCGAACACTGAAGCTTTCTTT. The whole variable domain, remainder taken from reference TRBV29-1 and TRBJ1-1, is SAVISQKPSRDICQRGTSLTIQCQVDSQVTMMFWYRQQPGQSLTLIATANQGSEATYESGFVIDKFPISRPNLTFSTLTVSNMSPEDSSIYLCSGNRAGANTEAFFGQGTRLTVV.

This chain uses TRBV28 with TRBJ1-1; perhaps TRBD1 as D (6 bases). In germline, CDR1 is MDHEN, CDR2 SYDVKM. Trimming took off 7 bases at V and 4 bases at J, with 13 bases between the two ends. The CDR3 has 13 amino acids. The CDR3 bases are TGTGCCAGCACGGGGGGCCAGGGCACTGAAGCTTTCTTT. Translating gives CASTGGQGTEAFF. Full variable domain (missing parts from reference TRBV28 and TRBJ1-1): DVKVTQSSRYLVKRTGEKVFLECVQDMDHENMFWYRQDPGLGLRLIYFSYDVKMKEKGDIPEGYSVSREKKERFSLILESASTNQTSMYLCASTGGQGTEAFFGQGTRLTVV.

This chain joins TRBV6-1 and TRBJ1-4; tentative D call: TRBD1 (5 bases). The CDR3 totals 13 residues. Germline V gene lookup returns CDR1 MNHNS and CDR2 SASEGT. V shed 5 bases and J shed 2 bases, with 6 bases lying between them. As DNA, the CDR3 is TGTGCCAGCAGTAAGGGGACTAATGAAAAACTGTTTTTT. As protein: CASSKGTNEKLFF.

The V and J genes are TRBV5-6 and TRBJ1-6; TRBD1 is a possible D gene (5 bases). V lost 0 bases to trimming and J lost 7 bases, with 20 bases between them. Germline loops: CDR1 SGHDT, CDR2 YYEEEE. This CDR3 spans 18 amino acids. The CDR3 nucleotides are TGTGCCAGCAGCTTGGGATTGCAGGGCCCCACTCAAAATTCACCCCTCCACTTT. Translated: CASSLGLQGPTQNSPLHF.

The chain is built from TRBV18 and TRBJ1-2; D not resolved. This CDR3 contains 16 residues. Germline V gene sequence: CDR1 KGHSH, CDR2 LQKENI. V shed 1 base and J shed 1 base, with 13 bases lying between them. The CDR3 DNA reads as TGTGCCAGCTCACCACTTGGGCAGGTCCTTAACTATGGCTACACCTTC. Protein product: CASSPLGQVLNYGYTF.

This sequence joins TRBV15 and TRBJ1-4, with unresolved D. V was shortened by 3 bases and J by 4 bases, with 9 bases between the two germline ends. Germline CDR1 LNHNV, CDR2 YYDKDF (reference sequence). The CDR3 extends over 14 amino acids. CDR3 in DNA: TGTGCCACCAGCAGCGGGCCGTTTAATGAAAAACTGTTTTTT. Its protein is CATSSGPFNEKLFF.

The CDR3 DNA is TGTGCCAGCCCCAACGGCAATGCCGATACGCAGTATTTT. Its protein is CASPNGNADTQYF. The rearrangement joins TRBV18 to TRBJ2-3; D remains ambiguous. In germline, CDR1 is KGHSH, CDR2 LQKENI. V lost 8 bases and J 6 bases, leaving 15 bases between the germline ends. CDR3 length: 13 amino acids.

This clone appeared a single time. The genes are TRBV14 and TRBJ2-7; D unresolved. The ends were cut back, 0 bases at V and 3 bases at J, with 12 bases in the middle. The length of the CDR3 is 15 residues. CDR1 and CDR2 from the germline V gene are SGHDN and FVKESK. The CDR3 here is CASSQEVRHNYEQYF. Written as DNA, the CDR3 is TGTGCCAGCAGCCAAGAAGTGCGACACAACTACGAGCAGTACTTC.

This sequence joins TRBV6-1 and TRBJ1-2, with 8 nucleotides matching TRBD1. CDR1 MNHNS and CDR2 SASEGT come from the germline V gene. Losses at the gene ends were 5 bases for V and 5 bases for J; bases not matched to a gene: 10. There are 15 residues in the CDR3. CDR3 DNA: TGTGCCAGCAGTACCCGGACAGGGCCCGGATATGGCTACACCTTC. It codes for CASSTRTGPGYGYTF.

V is TRBV6-6 and J is TRBJ2-7; D is possibly TRBD1 or TRBD2 (5 bases each). Trimming shortened V by 5 bases and J by 5 bases, and 16 bases separated the two germline ends. CDR3 length: 14 residues. Germline V gives CDR1 MNHNY, CDR2 SVGAGI (reference sequence). The CDR3 coding sequence is TGTGCCAGCAGTCCCGGGACGATCATCAACGAGCAGTACTTC. It specifies CASSPGTIINEQYF.

V is TRBV7-2 and J is TRBJ2-1, with D perhaps matching TRBD1 (5 bases). This CDR3 is 13 amino acids long. CDR1 and CDR2 from the germline V gene are SGHTA and FQGNSA. With 4 bases removed from V and 7 bases from J, the gap between germline ends came to 11 bases. Here the CDR3 DNA reads TGTGCCAGCAGCTGGGTGTCAGGGAATGAGCAGTTCTTC. This translates into CASSWVSGNEQFF.

This chain connects TRBV14 to TRBJ2-1, with a possible D match to TRBD1 (6 bases). Trimming took off 5 bases at V and 8 bases at J, with 25 bases between the two ends. The CDR3 is 17 amino acids. Germline-derived CDR1 and CDR2 are SGHDN and FVKESK. CDR3: CASSVRAGVPRRDEQFF. DNA of the CDR3: TGTGCCAGCAGCGTTAGGGCAGGGGTCCCTCGGCGCGATGAGCAGTTCTTC.